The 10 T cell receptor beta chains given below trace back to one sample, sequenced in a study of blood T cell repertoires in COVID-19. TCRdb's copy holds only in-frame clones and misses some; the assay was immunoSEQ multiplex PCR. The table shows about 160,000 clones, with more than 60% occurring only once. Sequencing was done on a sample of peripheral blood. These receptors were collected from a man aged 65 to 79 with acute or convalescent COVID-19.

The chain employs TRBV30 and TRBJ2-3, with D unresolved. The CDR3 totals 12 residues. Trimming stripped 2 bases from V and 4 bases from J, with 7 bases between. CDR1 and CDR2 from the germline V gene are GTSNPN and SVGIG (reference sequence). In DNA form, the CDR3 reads TGTGCCTGGAGTATGTCGGCAGATACGCAGTATTTT. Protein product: CAWSMSADTQYF.

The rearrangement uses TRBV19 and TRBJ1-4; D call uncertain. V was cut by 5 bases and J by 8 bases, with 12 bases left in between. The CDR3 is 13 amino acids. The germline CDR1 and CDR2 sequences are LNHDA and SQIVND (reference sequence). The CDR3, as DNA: TGTGCCAGTAGTGGGCCACAAAGGGAAAAACTGTTTTTT. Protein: CASSGPQREKLFF.

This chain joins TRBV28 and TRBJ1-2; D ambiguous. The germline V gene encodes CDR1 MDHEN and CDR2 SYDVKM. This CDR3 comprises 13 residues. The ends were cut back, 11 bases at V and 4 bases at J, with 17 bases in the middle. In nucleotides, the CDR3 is TGTGCCTCGGCCGGGGTCCAGCCCTATGGCTACACCTTC. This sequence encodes CASAGVQPYGYTF.

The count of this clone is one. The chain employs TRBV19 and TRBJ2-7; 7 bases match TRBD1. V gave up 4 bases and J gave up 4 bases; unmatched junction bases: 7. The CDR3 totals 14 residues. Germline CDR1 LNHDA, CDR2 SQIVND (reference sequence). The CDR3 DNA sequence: TGTGCCAGTAGTAAGGTACAGGGACAGTACGAGCAGTACTTC. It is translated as CASSKVQGQYEQYF.

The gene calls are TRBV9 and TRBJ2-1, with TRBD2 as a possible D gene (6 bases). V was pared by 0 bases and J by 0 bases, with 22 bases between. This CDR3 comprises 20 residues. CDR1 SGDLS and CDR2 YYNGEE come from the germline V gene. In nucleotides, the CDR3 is TGTGCCAGCAGCGTAGAAATTAGCGGCCCCAACCCGAGCTCCTACAATGAGCAGTTCTTC. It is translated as CASSVEISGPNPSSYNEQFF.

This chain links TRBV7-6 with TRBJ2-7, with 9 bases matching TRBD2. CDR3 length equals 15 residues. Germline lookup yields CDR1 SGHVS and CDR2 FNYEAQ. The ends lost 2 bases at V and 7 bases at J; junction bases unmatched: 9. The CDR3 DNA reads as TGTGCCAGCAGCTTATCAAGCGGGGGGCCAGGAGAGCAGTACTTC. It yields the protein CASSLSSGGPGEQYF.

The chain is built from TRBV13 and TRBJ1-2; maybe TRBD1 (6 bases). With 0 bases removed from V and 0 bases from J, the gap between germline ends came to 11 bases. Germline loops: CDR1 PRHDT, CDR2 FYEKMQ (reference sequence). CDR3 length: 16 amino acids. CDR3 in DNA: TGTGCCAGCAGCTTAGGGCAGGGGACGCCTAACTATGGCTACACCTTC. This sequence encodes CASSLGQGTPNYGYTF.

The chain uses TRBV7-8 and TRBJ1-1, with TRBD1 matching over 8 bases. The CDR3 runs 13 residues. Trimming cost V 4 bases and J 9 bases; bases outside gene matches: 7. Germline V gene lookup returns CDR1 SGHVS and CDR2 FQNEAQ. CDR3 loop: CASSSPRDRKAFF. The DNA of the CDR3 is TGTGCCAGCAGCTCGCCCCGGGACAGGAAAGCTTTCTTT. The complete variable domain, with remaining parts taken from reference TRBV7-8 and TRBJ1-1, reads GAGVSQSPRYKVAKRGQDVALRCDPISGHVSLFWYQQALGQGPEFLTYFQNEAQLDKSGLPSDRFFAERPEGSVSTLKIQRTQQEDSAVYLCASSSPRDRKAFFGQGTRLTVV.

The CDR3 DNA reads as TGTGCCAGCAGCTTTTGGACAGGAGGGACGAACACCGGCGGGCTGTTTTTT. Its translation is CASSFWTGGTNTGGLFF. V usage is TRBV5-8 and J usage is TRBJ2-2, with D possibly being TRBD1 (7 bases). V lost 2 bases and J 13 bases, leaving 27 bases between the germline ends. The CDR3 extends over 17 amino acids. Germline V CDR1 and CDR2: SGHTS, YDEGEE. Variable domain in full (rest from reference TRBV5-8 and TRBJ2-2): EAGVTQSPTHLIKTRGQQATLRCSPISGHTSVYWYQQALGLGLQFLLWYDEGEERNRGNFPPRFSGRQFPNYSSELNVNALELEDSALYLCASSFWTGGTNTGGLFFGEGSRLTVL.

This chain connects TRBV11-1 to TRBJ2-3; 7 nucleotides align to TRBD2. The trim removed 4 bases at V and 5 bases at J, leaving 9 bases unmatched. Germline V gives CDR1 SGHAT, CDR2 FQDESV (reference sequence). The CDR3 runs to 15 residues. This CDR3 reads CASSSQRGRVDTQYF. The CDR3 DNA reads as TGTGCCAGCAGCTCGCAGCGGGGACGGGTAGATACGCAGTATTTT. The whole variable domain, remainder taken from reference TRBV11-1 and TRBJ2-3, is EAEVAQSPRYKITEKSQAVAFWCDPISGHATLYWYRQILGQGPELLVQFQDESVVDDSQLPKDRFSAERLKGVDSTLKIQPAELGDSAMYLCASSSQRGRVDTQYFGPGTRLTVL.